The 14 T cell receptor beta chains presented below share a single source sample, sequenced in a study of cytomegalovirus exposure and HLA in healthy donors. Primers: 60 Vbeta forward and 13 Jbeta reverse. This table comes from immunoSEQ multiplex PCR, and its TCRdb copy is limited to in-frame clones, with some not included. Listed are tens of thousands of clones; approximately 2.4% falls within the top ten. Specimen: PBMCs. The source is a female donor in good health and CMV-seronegative.

The rearrangement joins TRBV19 to TRBJ1-2, with TRBD1 matching 10 bases. The germline gives CDR1 LNHDA, CDR2 SQIVND (reference sequence). CDR3 length: 15 residues. V trimming: 4 bases; J trimming: 6 bases; junction bases outside the gene matches: 8. CDR3 loop: CASSTIDRGLDGYTF. Here the CDR3 DNA reads TGTGCCAGTAGTACGATCGACAGGGGGCTAGATGGCTACACCTTC.

The chain uses TRBV19 and TRBJ1-2; D remains unclear. CDR1 LNHDA and CDR2 SQIVND come from the germline V gene (reference sequence). CDR3 length equals 14 residues. Trimming shortened V by 6 bases and J by 4 bases, and 15 bases separated the two germline ends. CDR3 sequence reads: CASRPYRGFYGYTF. The CDR3 DNA sequence: TGTGCCAGTAGGCCCTATCGAGGGTTCTATGGCTACACCTTC.

This chain uses TRBV4-1 with TRBJ1-4, with 7 nucleotides matching TRBD1. CDR1 is MGHRA, CDR2 YSYEKL, per germline. CDR3 size: 15 residues. The J segment lost 4 bases and the V segment lost 2 bases, leaving 4 bases of the junction unmatched. The CDR3 DNA follows: TGCGCCAGCAGCCAATCACAGGGGAATAATGAAAAACTGTTTTTT. Translating it yields CASSQSQGNNEKLFF.

The chain couples TRBV7-9 to TRBJ2-7; 8 nucleotides agree with TRBD1. The CDR3 consists of 14 residues. CDR1 is SEHNR, CDR2 FQNEAQ, per germline (reference sequence). Trimming cost V 6 bases and J 4 bases; bases outside gene matches: 8. CDR3 amino acids: CASRAPGQVYEQYF. The CDR3 region has the DNA TGTGCCAGCAGAGCCCCGGGACAGGTGTACGAGCAGTACTTC. Complete variable domain (other parts from reference TRBV7-9 and TRBJ2-7): DTGVSQNPRHKITKRGQNVTFRCDPISEHNRLYWYRQTLGQGPEFLTYFQNEAQLEKSRLLSDRFSAERPKGSFSTLEIQRTEQGDSAMYLCASRAPGQVYEQYFGPGTRLTVT.

The chain links TRBV20-1 to TRBJ2-1; D call uncertain. The CDR3 has 11 amino acids. Trimming stripped 5 bases from V and 7 bases from J, with 9 bases between. Germline CDR1 is DFQATT and CDR2 is SNEGSKA (reference sequence). The CDR3 sequence is CSAVVVNEQFF. The CDR3, as DNA: TGCAGTGCTGTAGTAGTGAATGAGCAGTTCTTC.

The chain is built from TRBV29-1 and TRBJ2-7, with TRBD1 matching 8 bases. J was trimmed by 0 bases and V by 6 bases; bases with no gene match: 4. This CDR3 is built from 13 residues. Germline CDR1 SQVTM, CDR2 ANQGSEA. Here the CDR3 reads CSVTGVDSYEQYF. CDR3 DNA sequence: TGCAGCGTGACAGGGGTGGACTCCTACGAGCAGTACTTC.

The genes are TRBV7-3 and TRBJ1-6; no clear D gene. The ends were cut back, 5 bases at V and 7 bases at J, with 15 bases in the middle. Germline V gene lookup returns CDR1 SGHTA and CDR2 FQGTGA. The CDR3 has 15 residues. The CDR3 DNA reads as TGTGCCAGCAGCACATCCGGGAAAGTGAATTCACCCCTCCACTTT. This translates into CASSTSGKVNSPLHF. Supplemented by reference TRBV7-3 and TRBJ1-6, the full variable domain reads GAGVSQTPSNKVTEKGKYVELRCDPISGHTALYWYRQSLGQGPEFLIYFQGTGAADDSGLPNDRFFAVRPEGSVSTLKIQRTERGDSAVYLCASSTSGKVNSPLHFGNGTRLTVT.

The chain employs TRBV30 and TRBJ1-2; D call uncertain. Looked up from germline, CDR1 is GTSNPN and CDR2 is SVGIG (reference sequence). V was trimmed by 7 bases and J by 4 bases, leaving 16 bases between them. This CDR3 has 13 amino acids. The CDR3 DNA follows: TGTGCCTCCCCGGAGGGCGGTGGCTATGGCTACACCTTC. This gives the protein CASPEGGGYGYTF.

This chain uses TRBV4-3 with TRBJ2-7, with a tentative D call TRBD1 (5 bases). The CDR3 is 15 residues long. V was pared by 0 bases and J by 5 bases, with 14 bases between. Per germline, CDR1 LGHNA and CDR2 YSLEER. The CDR3 DNA follows: TGCGCCAGCAGCCAAGATCCAAGGGGTGGGGACGAGCAGTACTTC. Translation gives CASSQDPRGGDEQYF.

The CDR3 region is CSSHPGGREQFF. DNA of the CDR3: TGCAGCTCCCACCCAGGGGGCCGTGAGCAGTTCTTC. This chain uses TRBV29-1 with TRBJ2-1, with 8 bases identical to TRBD1. V lost 8 bases to trimming and J lost 9 bases; unmatched junction nucleotides: 9. CDR1 and CDR2 (germline): SQVTM, ANQGSEA. This CDR3 comprises 12 residues.

The chain links TRBV12-5 to TRBJ1-1; D is unresolved. The germline V gene encodes CDR1 LGHNT and CDR2 FRNRAP. The V gene lost 0 bases and the J gene lost 1 base, with 6 bases spanning the gap. The length of the CDR3 is 14 residues. The DNA of the CDR3 is TGTGCTAGTGGTTTGGTCTCCGGGAACACTGAAGCTTTCTTT. It codes for CASGLVSGNTEAFF.

The chain uses TRBV29-1 and TRBJ1-1; 12 positions match TRBD1. V was pared by 4 bases and J by 0 bases, with 6 bases of the junction left unmatched. The germline V gene has CDR1 SQVTM and CDR2 ANQGSEA. The CDR3 length is 16 residues. The CDR3 loop is CSVARDRGRLNTEAFF. Here the CDR3 DNA reads TGCAGCGTTGCGCGGGACAGGGGGCGATTGAACACTGAAGCTTTCTTT.

The chain combines TRBV29-1 with TRBJ2-7, with 12 bases that match TRBD1. The CDR3 has 14 amino acids. CDR1 SQVTM and CDR2 ANQGSEA come from the germline V gene. Trimming at V came to 4 bases and at J to 5 bases, leaving 6 bases not matched to a gene. This CDR3 is CSVGGTGGGHEQYF. The CDR3 DNA sequence: TGCAGCGTTGGAGGGACAGGGGGCGGTCACGAGCAGTACTTC.

The genes are TRBV18 and TRBJ1-6; possibly TRBD1 for D (6 bases). V dropped 3 bases and J dropped 7 bases, with 10 bases sitting between them. Germline CDR1 KGHSH, CDR2 LQKENI. The CDR3 length is 14 residues. This CDR3 is CASSPAGDNSPLHF. CDR3 sequence (DNA): TGTGCCAGCTCACCCGCAGGGGACAATTCACCCCTCCACTTT.